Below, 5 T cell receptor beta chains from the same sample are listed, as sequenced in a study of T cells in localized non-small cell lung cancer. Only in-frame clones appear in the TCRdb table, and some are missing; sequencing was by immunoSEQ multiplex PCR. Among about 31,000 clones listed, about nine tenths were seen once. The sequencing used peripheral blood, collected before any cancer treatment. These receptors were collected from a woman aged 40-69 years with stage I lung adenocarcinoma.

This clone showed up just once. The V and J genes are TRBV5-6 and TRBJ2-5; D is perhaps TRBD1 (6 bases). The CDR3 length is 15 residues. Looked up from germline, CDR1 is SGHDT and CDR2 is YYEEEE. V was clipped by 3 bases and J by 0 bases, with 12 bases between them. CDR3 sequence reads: CASSWPTGNQETQYF. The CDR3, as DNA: TGTGCCAGCAGCTGGCCGACAGGCAACCAAGAGACCCAGTACTTC.

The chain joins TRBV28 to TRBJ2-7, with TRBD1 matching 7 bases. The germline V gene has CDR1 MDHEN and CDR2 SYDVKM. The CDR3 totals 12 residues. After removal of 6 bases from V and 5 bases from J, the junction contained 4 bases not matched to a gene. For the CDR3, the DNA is TGTGCCAGCAGGCTACAGGGGAACGAGCAGTACTTC. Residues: CASRLQGNEQYF.

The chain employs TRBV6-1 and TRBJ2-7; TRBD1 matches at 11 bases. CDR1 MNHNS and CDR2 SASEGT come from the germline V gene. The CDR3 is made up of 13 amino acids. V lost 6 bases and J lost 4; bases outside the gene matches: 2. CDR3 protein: CASRGTGGYEQYF. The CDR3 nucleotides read TGTGCCAGCAGAGGGACAGGGGGTTACGAGCAGTACTTC.

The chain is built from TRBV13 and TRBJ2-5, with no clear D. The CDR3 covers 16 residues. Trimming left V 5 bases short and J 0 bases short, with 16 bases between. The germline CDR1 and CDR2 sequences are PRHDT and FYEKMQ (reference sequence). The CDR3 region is CASSPNPGRYQETQYF. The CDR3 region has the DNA TGTGCCAGCAGCCCCAACCCCGGACGTTACCAAGAGACCCAGTACTTC.

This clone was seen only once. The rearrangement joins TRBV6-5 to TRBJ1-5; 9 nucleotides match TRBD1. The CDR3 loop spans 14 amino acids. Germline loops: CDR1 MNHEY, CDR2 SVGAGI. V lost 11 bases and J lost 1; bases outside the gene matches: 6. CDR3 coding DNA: TGTGCCGTACAGGGGGCGACAAGCAATCAGCCCCAGCATTTT. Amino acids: CAVQGATSNQPQHF.